Listed below are T cell receptor beta chains from one sample, sequenced in a study of cytomegalovirus exposure and HLA in healthy donors. This table comes from immunoSEQ multiplex PCR, and its TCRdb copy is limited to in-frame clones, with some not included. The sample lists 160,000 or so clones, approximately 74% occurring once. Input material: PBMCs. Receptors were obtained from a woman aged 30 to 39 in good health and CMV-seronegative. Each CDR3 is given with its conserved first and last residue. The D gene is left open where the match is weak. Clone size appears in some rows only: once, few, many, or a class for an expanded clone.

D gene	J gene	clone size	V gene	CDR3 DNA	CDR3 protein
TRBD1	TRBJ1-2	.	TRBV6-1	TGTGCCAGCAGTGGGGACAGAGCTAACTATGGCTACACCTTC	CASSGDRANYGYTF
.	TRBJ2-6	.	TRBV5-5	TGTGCCAGCAGCTTGGGGGGGCTGCGCTCTGGGGCCAACGTCCTGACTTTC	CASSLGGLRSGANVLTF
TRBD2	TRBJ2-3	.	TRBV7-9	TGTGCCAGCAGCCCCCCGAAAATAGCGGGAGGGGATACGCAGTATTTT	CASSPPKIAGGDTQYF
.	TRBJ1-1	.	TRBV29-1	TGCAGCGTTGAAGTAGCGGCATGGGACACTGAAGCTTTCTTT	CSVEVAAWDTEAFF
TRBD2	TRBJ2-7	once	TRBV7-6	TGTGCCAGCAGCCCTAGCGGGACCATCTACGAGCAGTACTTC	CASSPSGTIYEQYF
TRBD2	TRBJ2-5	.	TRBV15	TGTGCCACCAGCAGCTATGCTAGCGGGGAGACCCAGTACTTC	CATSSYASGETQYF
.	TRBJ2-1	.	TRBV19	TGTGCCAGTAGTATCTCGAGGAGCTCCTACAATGAGCAGTTCTTC	CASSISRSSYNEQFF
.	TRBJ2-1	few	TRBV7-8	TGTGCCAGCAGCTCCCCGAGCAATGAGCAGTTCTTC	CASSSPSNEQFF
.	TRBJ1-3	few	TRBV6-6	TGTGCCAGCAGTTACTCGAGGGGGTACACCATATATTTT	CASSYSRGYTIYF
TRBD2	TRBJ2-5	few	TRBV18	TGTGCCAGCTCACCTCGGACTAGCGGGACAGAGACCCAGTACTTC	CASSPRTSGTETQYF
TRBD2	TRBJ2-2	.	TRBV7-2	TGTGCCAGCCAACCCCGGGCTAGCGGGGGAGCCGGGGAGCTGTTTTTT	CASQPRASGGAGELFF
TRBD2	TRBJ2-2	once	TRBV4-3	TGCGCCAGCAGCCAAGATATGTATCCAGCGGGGGACGTCACCGGGGAGCTGTTTTTT	CASSQDMYPAGDVTGELFF
.	TRBJ1-2	once	TRBV6-1	TGTGCCAGCAGTGAAGCATGGCAAAACCTTAACTATGGCTACACCTTC	CASSEAWQNLNYGYTF
TRBD1	TRBJ1-5	.	TRBV2	TGTGCCAGCAGTGATCGACAGGGGGATCAGCCCCAGCATTTT	CASSDRQGDQPQHF
.	TRBJ2-7	.	TRBV11-3	TGTGCCAGCAGCTTAGCCCCCGGACAGTTCTACGAGCAGTACTTC	CASSLAPGQFYEQYF
TRBD1	TRBJ2-7	.	TRBV28	TGTGCCAGCTCCTGGTGGGGGACAGGGTCCTACGAGCAGTACTTC	CASSWWGTGSYEQYF
.	TRBJ1-1	.	TRBV9	TGTGCCAGCACCTCCATAGTGAGCGGTACTGAAGCTTTCTTT	CASTSIVSGTEAFF
TRBD1	TRBJ1-6	.	TRBV27	TGTGCCATCCGTACAGGGGGCTATAATTCACCCCTCCACTTT	CAIRTGGYNSPLHF
.	TRBJ1-6	.	TRBV6-6	TGTGCCAGCAGATTCCGGGATTCACCCCTCCACTTT	CASRFRDSPLHF
.	TRBJ1-6	.	TRBV15	TGTGCCACCAGCAGGGACTATGGCGGCGATTCACCCCTCCACTTT	CATSRDYGGDSPLHF
TRBD2	TRBJ2-1	few	TRBV28	TGTGCCAGCAGTCTAGCGGGGACAGAATACAATGAGCAGTTCTTC	CASSLAGTEYNEQFF
.	TRBJ1-2	.	TRBV12-2	TGTGCAAGTCGCTTAGGGTCCGGGGGGGATGGCTACACCTTC	CASRLGSGGDGYTF
.	TRBJ2-1	once	TRBV19	TGTGCCAGTAGCCCACAGGGACCCTACAATGAGCAGTTCTTC	CASSPQGPYNEQFF
TRBD1	TRBJ2-7	once	TRBV5-4	TGTGCCAGCAGCCAACACACCGGGACAGGGAGAGAGCAGTACTTC	CASSQHTGTGREQYF
TRBD1	TRBJ1-4	.	TRBV28	TGTGCCAGCAGCCCGGGGACAGGGGGGAGAGAAAAACTGTTTTTT	CASSPGTGGREKLFF
TRBD2	TRBJ2-7	.	TRBV5-4	TGTGCCAGCAGCATCCAAGGAACAGCGGGAGAGTACTTC	CASSIQGTAGEYF
TRBD1	TRBJ2-5	.	TRBV7-3	TGTGCCAGCAGCCCGGGACAGAGAGAGACCCAGTACTTC	CASSPGQRETQYF
.	TRBJ2-2	.	TRBV5-1	TGCGCCAGCAGCCCGAGGTGGGGCGCAGGCGGGGAGCTGTTTTTT	CASSPRWGAGGELFF
TRBD1	TRBJ1-2	.	TRBV19	TGTGCCAGTAGCCCCGGGACAGGGTTCTATGGCTACACCTTC	CASSPGTGFYGYTF
TRBD2	TRBJ2-7	.	TRBV5-4	TGTGCCAGCAGCTTCAGTACTAGCGGGGACAACGAGCAGTACTTC	CASSFSTSGDNEQYF
.	TRBJ2-2	.	TRBV15	TGTGCCACCAGCACCGGGTTCACCGGGGAGCTGTTTTTT	CATSTGFTGELFF
.	TRBJ1-1	few	TRBV7-9	TGTGCCAGCAGCGCGGGGGTGAACACTGAAGCTTTCTTT	CASSAGVNTEAFF
.	TRBJ2-1	.	TRBV7-2	TGTGCCAGCAGCATCCACCCGGGAGATGTATCCTACAATGAGCAGTTCTTC	CASSIHPGDVSYNEQFF
.	TRBJ2-1	.	TRBV28	TGTGCCAGCAGTTTAGCGGACAATGAGCAGTTCTTC	CASSLADNEQFF
.	TRBJ2-2	few	TRBV7-6	TGTGCCAGCAGAAATGTAGGAGCTTCTTCCGGGGAGCTGTTTTTT	CASRNVGASSGELFF
TRBD2	TRBJ2-2	.	TRBV14	TGTGCCAGCAGCCTGGTGAGCGGGGCGATCACCGGGGAGCTGTTTTTT	CASSLVSGAITGELFF
.	TRBJ1-2	.	TRBV29-1	TGCAGCGTTGATTCCGGGGGAAGCTATGGCTACACCTTC	CSVDSGGSYGYTF
.	TRBJ2-1	.	TRBV6-1	TGTGCCAGCAGTGCACGCAATGACAGAGGGCAGTTCTTC	CASSARNDRGQFF
TRBD1	TRBJ1-5	few	TRBV2	TGTGCCAGCAGTGAAATGGGACAGGTTAATCAGCCCCAGCATTTT	CASSEMGQVNQPQHF
TRBD1	TRBJ1-6	.	TRBV4-1	TGCGCCAGCAGCCAATGGACAGGGGAGGCTGGGTCACCCCTCCACTTT	CASSQWTGEAGSPLHF
.	TRBJ2-7	.	TRBV2	TGTGCCAGCAGTTTCGGGACAAGCTACGAGCAGTACTTC	CASSFGTSYEQYF
TRBD2	TRBJ2-3	.	TRBV7-3	TGTGCCAGCAGCTTAATCCCCGGGAGGAGCACAGATACGCAGTATTTT	CASSLIPGRSTDTQYF
.	TRBJ2-1	.	TRBV11-2	TGTGCCAGCAGCTTAATAGCGGCCTCCTACAATGAGCAGTTCTTC	CASSLIAASYNEQFF
.	TRBJ2-5	.	TRBV7-6	TGTGCCAGCAGCGTAACCGGGGCCCAGTACTTC	CASSVTGAQYF
TRBD1	TRBJ1-2	.	TRBV11-2	TGTGCCAGCAGCTTAGACCCCAGGGGGCTGGGTGGCTACACCTTC	CASSLDPRGLGGYTF
.	TRBJ2-5	.	TRBV7-7	TGTGCCAGCAGCAGGACGGGACATCTAGGCCAAGAGACCCAGTACTTC	CASSRTGHLGQETQYF
.	TRBJ1-2	.	TRBV5-6	TGTGCCAGCAACTTGGCTGCGCGGAATGGCTACACCTTC	CASNLAARNGYTF